These 26 T cell receptor beta chains originate from one sample sequenced in a study of a mutant IDH1 vaccine in newly diagnosed glioma. TCRdb's table, derived via immunoSEQ multiplex PCR, lists solely in-frame clones and lacks some. The sample holds roughly 25,000 clones, 93% seen once. Time point specified: baseline, week 1 (first vaccination visit). The treatment is: pre-vaccination baseline after standard-of-care therapy. Sequencing used PBMCs, obtained from a glioma patient treated with radiotherapy, temozolomide or both. These receptors were obtained from a man aged 40-49 years with glioma.

V usage is TRBV14 and J usage is TRBJ2-6; 12 nucleotides match TRBD1. Looked up from germline, CDR1 is SGHDN and CDR2 is FVKESK. This CDR3 comprises 21 residues. The junction had 21 bases not matched to a gene; V was cut back by 7 bases and J by 5 bases. The CDR3 reads CASIKKVYWDRGQERANVLTF. The CDR3 DNA reads as TGTGCCAGCATCAAAAAGGTATACTGGGACAGGGGGCAAGAAAGGGCCAACGTCCTGACTTTC.

CDR3 sequence (DNA): TGTGCCAGCAGTCCGGGACAGGGCAATTCACCCCTCCACTTT. This encodes CASSPGQGNSPLHF. The V call is TRBV6-1, the J call TRBJ1-6; 9 bases map to TRBD1. The CDR3 loop spans 14 amino acids. After removal of 5 bases from V and 7 bases from J, the junction contained 3 bases not matched to a gene. Germline lookup yields CDR1 MNHNS and CDR2 SASEGT.

This clone has a single count. The J gene is TRBJ2-7, the V gene TRBV5-1; 8 nucleotides agree with TRBD1. The V gene end was trimmed by 4 bases and the J gene end by 3 bases; junction bases not matched to a gene: 6. The CDR3 has 14 amino acids. Germline values: CDR1 SGHRS, CDR2 YFSETQ. The CDR3 here is CASSLRDRIYEQYF. Here the CDR3 DNA reads TGCGCCAGCAGCCTCCGGGACAGGATCTACGAGCAGTACTTC.

The count of this clone is one. V is TRBV10-3 and J is TRBJ2-2; the match to TRBD2 covers 8 bases. The J segment lost 2 bases and the V segment lost 6 bases, leaving 11 bases of the junction unmatched. Per germline, CDR1 ENHRY and CDR2 SYGVKD. The CDR3 runs 17 residues. The CDR3 DNA is TGTGCCATCAGCGCCACGGAGGCGGGGGGAAACACCGGGGAGCTGTTTTTT. It translates to CAISATEAGGNTGELFF.

The rearrangement links TRBV6-1 to TRBJ1-1; D not certain. Germline lookup yields CDR1 MNHNS and CDR2 SASEGT. V lost 3 bases and J 0 bases, leaving 8 bases between the germline ends. The CDR3 covers 14 residues. The CDR3 loop reads CASSETTMNTEAFF. Written as DNA, the CDR3 is TGTGCCAGCAGTGAGACTACTATGAACACTGAAGCTTTCTTT.

V and J are TRBV4-1 and TRBJ2-1, with D possibly matching TRBD2 (5 bases). With 8 bases removed from V and 6 bases from J, the gap between germline ends came to 17 bases. This CDR3 region has 14 residues. From germline, CDR1 is MGHRA and CDR2 YSYEKL. CDR3 nucleotide sequence: TGCGCCAGCGGACCCGAGGGATGGGGCAATGAGCAGTTCTTC. Protein: CASGPEGWGNEQFF.

For the CDR3, the DNA is TGTGCCAGCAGTGATGCCAGGAACACCGGGGAGCTGTTTTTT. Residues: CASSDARNTGELFF. The chain recombines TRBV6-4 with TRBJ2-2; the D is unclear. Germline V gene sequence: CDR1 MRHNA, CDR2 SNTAGT. The length of the CDR3 is 14 residues. Trimming took off 3 bases at V and 1 base at J, with 6 bases between the two ends.

This rearrangement joins TRBV19 to TRBJ1-1; TRBD1 agrees at 7 bases. The CDR3 runs to 14 residues. Per the germline V gene, CDR1 is LNHDA and CDR2 is SQIVND (reference sequence). V lost 5 bases and J lost 1; bases outside the gene matches: 4. The CDR3 DNA is TGTGCCAGTAGTGTCAACAGGGGGAACACTGAAGCTTTCTTT. It translates to CASSVNRGNTEAFF.

The chain uses TRBV6-5 and TRBJ2-3; D unclear. CDR3 length equals 13 residues. CDR1 and CDR2 from the germline V gene are MNHEY and SVGAGI. V dropped 5 bases and J dropped 1 base, with 7 bases sitting between them. CDR3: CASSTYGTDTQYF. DNA for the CDR3: TGTGCCAGCAGTACCTATGGCACAGATACGCAGTATTTT.

The V gene is TRBV6-1, the J gene TRBJ1-4, with 11 bases fitting TRBD1. The trim removed 6 bases at V and 2 bases at J, leaving 2 bases unmatched. Per germline, CDR1 MNHNS and CDR2 SASEGT. This CDR3 spans 15 amino acids. The CDR3, as DNA: TGTGCCAGCAGCCGGGACAGGGGGACTAATGAAAAACTGTTTTTT. The encoded protein is CASSRDRGTNEKLFF.

The CDR3 loop reads CASSVGLAGGIQNIQYF. CDR3 bases: TGTGCCAGCAGCGTAGGACTAGCGGGAGGAATCCAAAACATTCAGTACTTC. V usage is TRBV9 and J usage is TRBJ2-4; 13 nucleotides agree with TRBD2. With V trimmed by 0 bases and J by 5 bases, 5 bases remained unmatched. Germline V CDR1 and CDR2: SGDLS, YYNGEE. CDR3 length: 17 amino acids.

The chain is built from TRBV15 and TRBJ1-1; no definite D call. The germline V gene encodes CDR1 LNHNV and CDR2 YYDKDF (reference sequence). This CDR3 has 15 residues. With 2 bases removed from V and 3 bases from J, the gap between germline ends came to 13 bases. Here the CDR3 DNA reads TGTGCCACCAGCAGATATCCTCCCGGGGACACTGAAGCTTTCTTT. It codes for CATSRYPPGDTEAFF.

This clone was seen a single time. The chain is built from TRBV10-1 and TRBJ1-1; 8 bases are a match to TRBD1. V was clipped by 0 bases and J by 4 bases; unmatched bases: 7. Per the germline V gene, CDR1 is WNHNN and CDR2 is SYGVQD (reference sequence). This CDR3 region has 16 residues. The CDR3 sequence: CASSESLDREGTEAFF. The CDR3 DNA is TGCGCCAGCAGTGAGTCCCTGGACAGGGAGGGCACTGAAGCTTTCTTT.

J is TRBJ1-4 and V is TRBV5-1; maybe TRBD1 (5 bases). The CDR3 totals 15 residues. Germline CDR1 and CDR2: SGHRS and YFSETQ. Trimming pared 0 bases from V and 8 bases from J, leaving 14 bases between. CDR3 nucleotides: TGCGCCAGCAGCTTGGAATGGGGCGCCGGGGAAAAACTGTTTTTT. Translated: CASSLEWGAGEKLFF. Full variable domain (outside the CDR3, taken from reference TRBV5-1 and TRBJ1-4): KAGVTQTPRYLIKTRGQQVTLSCSPISGHRSVSWYQQTPGQGLQFLFEYFSETQRNKGNFPGRFSGRQFSNSRSEMNVSTLELGDSALYLCASSLEWGAGEKLFFGSGTQLSVL.

The chain employs TRBV29-1 and TRBJ2-3; D is possibly TRBD2 (7 bases). This CDR3 region has 16 residues. The germline CDR1 and CDR2 sequences are SQVTM and ANQGSEA. Trimming took 7 bases from V and 3 from J, leaving 23 bases between them. The CDR3 is CSAGGGGSGATDTQYF. CDR3 in DNA: TGCAGCGCAGGTGGGGGCGGGAGTGGGGCGACAGATACGCAGTATTTT.

The chain joins TRBV6-6 to TRBJ1-2; D not certain. Germline V gene sequence: CDR1 MNHNY, CDR2 SVGAGI (reference sequence). V shed 7 bases and J shed 8 bases, with 23 bases lying between them. The CDR3 spans 15 residues. The CDR3: CASISPLRAVGGYTF. The CDR3 coding sequence is TGTGCCAGCATAAGCCCACTCCGGGCCGTGGGGGGCTACACCTTC.

The J gene is TRBJ2-1, the V gene TRBV11-3; 7 bases are a match to TRBD2. V was clipped by 2 bases and J by 6 bases; unmatched bases: 16. The CDR3 extends over 18 amino acids. The germline gives CDR1 SGHNT, CDR2 YENEEA. In DNA form, the CDR3 reads TGTGCCAGCAGCTTACGCCGGAGGAGGCGGGAGAGAGGCAATGAGCAGTTCTTC. The encoded protein is CASSLRRRRRERGNEQFF.

This chain uses TRBV9 with TRBJ2-3; D ambiguous. CDR3 size: 14 residues. Deletions cut 6 bases from V and 1 base from J, with 12 bases between. CDR1 is SGDLS, CDR2 YYNGEE, per germline. DNA for the CDR3: TGTGCCAGCAATAAAGACCCCGGCACAGATACGCAGTATTTT. It codes for CASNKDPGTDTQYF.

This clone was seen a single time. This chain links TRBV9 with TRBJ2-5, with unresolved D. V lost 4 bases and J lost 4, with 14 bases in between. Germline V gene data show CDR1 as SGDLS and CDR2 as YYNGEE. The CDR3 has 14 residues. Here the CDR3 reads CASSPLAAPETQYF. Here the CDR3 DNA reads TGTGCCAGCAGCCCCCTGGCCGCGCCAGAGACCCAGTACTTC.

This sequence joins TRBV5-4 and TRBJ1-5; 10 bases are a match to TRBD1. This CDR3 comprises 15 residues. The ends lost 4 bases at V and 3 bases at J; junction bases unmatched: 4. The V gene's germline CDR1 is SGHNT and CDR2 YYREEE (reference sequence). Written as DNA, the CDR3 is TGTGCCAGCAGCACCGGGACAGGGGACAATCAGCCCCAGCATTTT. Translating it yields CASSTGTGDNQPQHF.

The chain combines TRBV5-1 with TRBJ2-1, with 9 bases fitting TRBD1. There are 14 residues in the CDR3. V trimming: 4 bases; J trimming: 5 bases; junction bases outside the gene matches: 4. CDR1 is SGHRS and CDR2 is YFSETQ in the germline V gene. The CDR3 coding sequence is TGCGCCAGCAGCCACGGACAGGGGCACAATGAGCAGTTCTTC. Protein product: CASSHGQGHNEQFF.

The chain carries TRBV6-4 and TRBJ1-2; D unclear. This CDR3 has 15 residues. V was pared by 4 bases and J by 8 bases, with 20 bases between. The germline V gene encodes CDR1 MRHNA and CDR2 SNTAGT. The CDR3 region is CASSGLAGSNSGYTF. The CDR3 DNA reads as TGTGCCAGCAGTGGGCTTGCAGGTTCCAATTCGGGCTACACCTTC.

This sequence joins TRBV20-1 and TRBJ2-7; tentatively, D is TRBD1 (5 bases). The CDR3 is 11 amino acids. V was pared by 6 bases and J by 4 bases, with 10 bases between. Per the germline V gene, CDR1 is DFQATT and CDR2 is SNEGSKA (reference sequence). CDR3 protein: CSAIDSYEQYF. The CDR3 bases are TGCAGTGCCATCGACAGTTACGAGCAGTACTTC.

The J gene is TRBJ1-5, the V gene TRBV6-6; TRBD1 matches at 10 bases. Germline CDR1 and CDR2: MNHNY and SVGAGI (reference sequence). The CDR3 is 15 amino acids. J lost 6 bases, V lost 6 bases, and 8 bases had no gene match. CDR3 sequence reads: CASRSPGQGTQPQHF. CDR3 bases: TGTGCCAGCAGGTCCCCGGGACAGGGGACTCAGCCCCAGCATTTT.

V and J are TRBV10-3 and TRBJ1-5; D possibly corresponds to TRBD1 (5 bases). Trimming took 6 bases from V and 5 from J, leaving 11 bases between them. Germline V gene lookup returns CDR1 ENHRY and CDR2 SYGVKD. CDR3 length: 13 amino acids. As DNA, the CDR3 is TGTGCCATCAGAGGCAGGGATGATCAGCCCCAGCATTTT. It specifies CAIRGRDDQPQHF.

The chain has TRBV5-5 and TRBJ1-1, with D uncertain. This CDR3 has 11 amino acids. V was clipped by 4 bases and J by 7 bases, with 8 bases between them. Looked up from germline, CDR1 is SGHKS and CDR2 is YYEKEE (reference sequence). CDR3 protein: CASSGPYEAFF. CDR3 nucleotide sequence: TGTGCCAGCAGCGGACCCTATGAAGCTTTCTTT.